This is a list of T cell receptor beta chains from one sample in a study of tumor-infiltrating lymphocytes in primary liver carcinoma. Using its own MiXCR run on the multiplex PCR reads, TCRdb lists one record per CDR3 protein. The sample includes roughly 45,000 distinct CDR3 sequences, roughly 70% of them seen just once. Source material: liver tumor tissue from sampling region 5. The receptors stem from a man in his forties or fifties with primary liver carcinoma and hepatitis B virus infection. Both conserved end residues are part of each CDR3. Each record gives: J gene, D gene, clone size, V gene, CDR3 protein, CDR3 DNA. A D gene is named only where the DNA matches it firmly. The listing skips clone size in some rows; elsewhere it reads once, few, many or a size class.

TRBJ2-7 TRBD2 . TRBV4-1 CASSRRLVVGGQSGYEQYF TGCGCCAGCAGCCGTAGATTGGTAGTGGGAGGGCAGTCGGGCTACGAGCAATACTTC
TRBJ2-1 . many TRBV10-2 CASSELLGRERRGSSYNEQFF TGCGCCAGCAGTGAGCTTCTGGGACGGGAGAGAAGGGGGAGCTCCTACAATGAGCAGTTCTTC
TRBJ2-1 TRBD2 . TRBV11-3 CASNLLGTIGRGEQFF TGTGCCAGCAACTTATTAGGGACTATCGGGAGAGGTGAGCAGTTCTTC
TRBJ2-3 . . TRBV7-9 CASSLAGGSTDTQCF TGCGCCAGCAGCTTAGCCGGCGGTAGCACAGATACGCAGTGTTTT
TRBJ2-5 TRBD2 . TRBV11-2 CTSIYSRGSGRETQYF TGTACCAGCATCTACTCCCGTGGTAGCGGGAGAGAGACCCAGTACTTC
TRBJ2-3 TRBD1 . TRBV29-1 CSVDPGQLTDMQYF TGCAGCGTCGACCCGGGACAGCTCACAGATATGCAGTATTTT
TRBJ2-1 . . TRBV19 CASSISWRDDEQFF TGCGCCAGTAGTATAAGTTGGAGGGACGATGAGCAGTTCTTC
TRBJ2-5 . . TRBV28 CASTDRSTSWETQYF TGTGCCAGCACTGACAGAAGTACATCATGGGAGACCCAGTACTTC
TRBJ2-3 TRBD2 . TRBV29-1 CSASGVRTSGSATDTQYF TGCAGCGCGTCAGGGGTTCGGACTAGCGGGAGCGCCACAGATACGCAGTATTTT
TRBJ2-7 . . TRBV6-5 CARSTGPDRLYF TGTGCCCGCAGTACTGGACCGGACAGATTATACTTC
TRBJ2-1 . . TRBV11-1 CASSLAPYLSYNEQFF TGTGCCAGCAGCTTAGCGCCGTACCTATCATACAATGAACAGTTCTTC
TRBJ1-5 . . TRBV10-1 CASSDGELAEEDDTQHF TGCGCCAGCAGTGATGGGGAACTAGCGGAGGAGGACGATACACAGCATTTT
TRBJ1-1 . . TRBV6-5 CASRPSWKNTEAFF TGTGCCAGCAGACCATCCTGGAAGAACACTGAAGCTTTCTTT
TRBJ2-7 TRBD2 many TRBV5-6 CASSRSGVSYEQYF TGTGCCAGCAGCCGAAGCGGGGTTTCCTACGAGCAGTACTTC
TRBJ2-1 TRBD1 few TRBV29-1 CSVRQGGNEQFF TGCAGCGTGCGACAGGGGGGGAATGAGCAGTTCTTC
TRBJ1-1 . once TRBV5-1 CASSSGANTEVFF TGCGCCAGCAGCTCCGGGGCCAACACTGAAGTTTTCTTT
TRBJ2-1 TRBD2 many TRBV12-3/TRBV12-4 CASSSGEGIYNEQFF TGTGCCAGCAGTTCGGGGGAGGGGATTTACAATGAGCAGTTCTTC
TRBJ2-7 . few TRBV11-2 CASSLSVGVSYEQYF TGTGCCAGCAGCCTATCTGTGGGGGTATCCTACGAACAGTACTTC
TRBJ1-2 TRBD1 . TRBV7-9 CANSPTGICGYTF TGTGCCAACAGCCCGACAGGGATTTGTGGCTACACCTTC
TRBJ2-7 TRBD1 . TRBV14 CASSPRGQDPYEQYF TGTGCCAGCAGCCCCCGGGGACAGGACCCCTACGAGCAGTACTTC